Listed here are 27 T cell receptor beta chains from one sample, sequenced in a study of T cell responses to AZD1222 COVID-19 vaccine. Sequencing used immunoSEQ multiplex PCR; TCRdb keeps in-frame clones, though not all of them. The sample holds approximately 100,000 clones, roughly nine tenths seen once. Source: peripheral blood, taken on day 0 of MenACWY control vaccination. Receptors originate from an adult in good health.

CDR3 in amino acids: CASSLARELTNEKLFF. CDR3 nucleotide sequence: TGTGCCAGCAGCTTAGCCCGGGAGCTAACTAATGAAAAACTGTTTTTT. This chain links TRBV7-9 with TRBJ1-4; no definite D call. The CDR3 totals 16 residues. Trimming pared 0 bases from V and 1 base from J, leaving 9 bases between. Germline CDR1 and CDR2: SEHNR and FQNEAQ (reference sequence).

The chain carries TRBV5-4 and TRBJ1-4; D remains unclear. V lost 0 bases and J lost 10, with 7 bases in between. Per germline, CDR1 SGHNT and CDR2 YYREEE (reference sequence). This CDR3 spans 12 amino acids. The chain's CDR3 is CASSLEYGKLFF. The CDR3 DNA follows: TGTGCCAGCAGCTTGGAGTATGGAAAACTGTTTTTT.

V usage is TRBV3-1 (or the pseudogene TRBV3-2) and J usage is TRBJ2-2, with 10 bases lining up with TRBD1. Losses at the gene ends were 4 bases for V and 13 bases for J; bases not matched to a gene: 12. The CDR3 is 15 residues long. From germline, CDR1 is LGHDT and CDR2 YNNKEL (reference sequence). The CDR3 nucleotides read TGTGCCAGCAGCCCCCGGGACAGGGGACCCTCCTGGCTGTTTTTT. Its translation: CASSPRDRGPSWLFF.

The chain has TRBV13 and TRBJ1-2; TRBD1 matches 9 bases. Germline V gene sequence: CDR1 PRHDT, CDR2 FYEKMQ (reference sequence). V lost 3 bases, J lost 3 bases, and 2 bases stayed unmatched. This CDR3 has 14 amino acids. CDR3: CASSLGQGDYGYTF. In DNA form, the CDR3 reads TGTGCCAGCAGCTTGGGACAGGGAGACTATGGCTACACCTTC.

The CDR3: CASSEASWGVDEQFF. CDR3 DNA sequence: TGTGCCAGCAGTGAAGCCTCGTGGGGGGTAGATGAGCAGTTCTTC. The chain uses TRBV2 and TRBJ2-1; tentative D call: TRBD2 (6 bases). Germline V gene sequence: CDR1 SNHLY, CDR2 FYNNEI. The CDR3 runs 15 residues. V gave up 0 bases and J gave up 8 bases, with 14 bases separating them.

The chain links TRBV5-6 to TRBJ1-1, with D unresolved. Germline V CDR1 and CDR2: SGHDT, YYEEEE. The CDR3 spans 14 residues. Trimming cost V 5 bases and J 1 base, with 12 bases left between them. CDR3 residues: CASSLNYRNTEAFF. Written as DNA, the CDR3 is TGTGCCAGCAGTCTCAATTATAGGAACACTGAAGCTTTCTTT.

In its sample, this clone was seen a few times. The chain is built from TRBV3-1 (or the pseudogene TRBV3-2) and TRBJ1-5; a weak D match, TRBD1 (6 bases). This CDR3 has 13 amino acids. The germline V gene encodes CDR1 LGHDT and CDR2 YNNKEL (reference sequence). The V and J ends lost 5 bases and 6 bases respectively, with 11 bases between them. The CDR3 DNA reads TGTGCCAGCAGCGGGGGCGGGGGTCAGCCCCAGCATTTT. Translated, it gives CASSGGGGQPQHF.

This rearrangement joins TRBV11-1 to TRBJ1-1; 7 bases fit TRBD1. Germline assignment: CDR1 SGHAT and CDR2 FQDESV (reference sequence). After removal of 4 bases from V and 4 bases from J, the junction contained 9 bases not matched to a gene. CDR3 length: 15 residues. CDR3 protein: CASSSQTGTLTEAFF. DNA for the CDR3: TGTGCCAGCAGCTCACAGACAGGGACGCTCACTGAAGCTTTCTTT.

This clone has more than one count but fewer than ten. The V gene is TRBV4-3, the J gene TRBJ1-1, with D maybe TRBD1 (5 bases). The length of the CDR3 is 16 residues. V lost 1 base to trimming and J lost 4 bases, with 16 bases between them. CDR1 is LGHNA, CDR2 YSLEER, per germline. For the CDR3, the DNA is TGCGCCAGCAGCCAAGGGAATCTCGGGGGGGGCACTGAAGCTTTCTTT. It specifies CASSQGNLGGGTEAFF.

This clone was counted a few times. V gene TRBV9 combines with J gene TRBJ1-1, with D perhaps matching TRBD1 (5 bases). Germline CDR1 reads SGDLS; CDR2 reads YYNGEE. CDR3 length: 13 amino acids. V dropped 3 bases and J dropped 4 bases, with 10 bases sitting between them. The CDR3 DNA follows: TGTGCCAGCAGCGCTGGGGGGGGCACTGAAGCTTTCTTT. Its protein is CASSAGGGTEAFF.

The chain couples TRBV27 to TRBJ2-3, with 14 bases fitting TRBD2. V gave up 5 bases and J gave up 1 base; unmatched junction bases: 14. Germline V CDR1 and CDR2: MNHEY, SMNVEV (reference sequence). CDR3 length: 20 amino acids. The CDR3 is CASSTRLAGGFGYGTDTQYF. Here the CDR3 DNA reads TGTGCCAGCAGTACCCGACTAGCGGGGGGGTTCGGTTATGGCACAGATACGCAGTATTTT.

A single count supports this clone. The chain joins TRBV5-6 to TRBJ2-5; D is unresolved. V dropped 0 bases and J dropped 2 bases, with 5 bases sitting between them. In germline, CDR1 is SGHDT, CDR2 YYEEEE. CDR3 length: 13 amino acids. The CDR3 DNA is TGTGCCAGCAGCTTGGGGGTACAAGAGACCCAGTACTTC. Its protein product is CASSLGVQETQYF.

The chain has TRBV28 and TRBJ1-4, with D perhaps TRBD1 (5 bases). Germline CDR1 is MDHEN and CDR2 is SYDVKM. V lost 6 bases to trimming and J lost 7 bases, with 18 bases between them. This CDR3 spans 15 amino acids. In DNA, the CDR3 is TGTGCCAGCAGCTTAGGACAAGTCGGCGGTGAAAAACTGTTTTTT. It specifies CASSLGQVGGEKLFF.

The V and J genes are TRBV5-1 and TRBJ1-1, with 7 bases matching TRBD1. Germline-derived CDR1 and CDR2 are SGHRS and YFSETQ. The J segment lost 1 base and the V segment lost 1 base, leaving 4 bases of the junction unmatched. The CDR3 runs to 15 residues. The CDR3 DNA is TGCGCCAGCAGCTTGTGGGACAGTTCGAACACTGAAGCTTTCTTT. Amino acid sequence: CASSLWDSSNTEAFF.

This clone has a single count. The chain links TRBV7-2 to TRBJ2-1; D not resolved. Germline CDR1 reads SGHTA; CDR2 reads FQGNSA. V was cut by 5 bases and J by 13 bases, with 18 bases left in between. This CDR3 comprises 13 residues. This CDR3 reads CASSNFPLGSQFF. The CDR3 coding sequence is TGTGCCAGCAGCAATTTTCCCCTTGGCTCTCAGTTCTTC.

The CDR3 loop is CASRPTSRGNTEAFF. The CDR3 coding sequence is TGCGCCAGCAGACCTACTTCCAGGGGGAACACTGAAGCTTTCTTT. The gene calls are TRBV4-3 and TRBJ1-1, with a tentative D call TRBD1 (6 bases). Deletions cut 6 bases from V and 1 base from J, with 15 bases between. This CDR3 contains 15 residues. The germline V gene has CDR1 LGHNA and CDR2 YSLEER.

This chain links TRBV6-2 or TRBV6-3 with TRBJ1-5; TRBD1 is a possible D gene (6 bases). With 5 bases removed from V and 2 bases from J, the gap between germline ends came to 10 bases. This CDR3 is 14 amino acids long. CDR1 MNHEY and CDR2 SVGEGT come from the germline V gene. Here the CDR3 DNA reads TGTGCCAGCAGTCAAGCAGGGGGCAATCAGCCCCAGCATTTT. Protein product: CASSQAGGNQPQHF.

This clone has a handful of counts. The rearrangement uses TRBV27 and TRBJ2-7; no reliable D call. The CDR3 is 13 amino acids. In germline, CDR1 is MNHEY, CDR2 SMNVEV (reference sequence). V was shortened by 9 bases and J by 7 bases, with 19 bases between the two germline ends. CDR3 loop: CASRHRATGEQYF. CDR3 bases: TGTGCCAGTCGACACCGAGCCACTGGGGAGCAGTACTTC.

The genes are TRBV2 and TRBJ1-2, with no clear D. This CDR3 spans 15 amino acids. Trimming cost V 3 bases and J 1 base, with 12 bases left between them. Germline loops: CDR1 SNHLY, CDR2 FYNNEI. The CDR3 reads CASSDPGSNNYGYTF. The CDR3, as DNA: TGTGCCAGCAGTGATCCGGGATCAAATAACTATGGCTACACCTTC. Variable domain in full (rest from reference TRBV2 and TRBJ1-2): EPEVTQTPSHQVTQMGQEVILRCVPISNHLYFYWYRQILGQKVEFLVSFYNNEISEKSEIFDDQFSVERPDGSNFTLKIRSTKLEDSAMYFCASSDPGSNNYGYTFGSGTRLTVV.

The chain employs TRBV18 and TRBJ2-2; maybe TRBD2 (6 bases). The CDR3 has 17 residues. Trimming stripped 0 bases from V and 0 bases from J, with 11 bases between. The germline gives CDR1 KGHSH, CDR2 LQKENI. The CDR3 DNA reads as TGTGCCAGCTCACCACCGAACGGGGGACCGAACACCGGGGAGCTGTTTTTT. Translation: CASSPPNGGPNTGELFF.

The V gene is TRBV29-1, the J gene TRBJ2-7; D is perhaps TRBD1 (5 bases). From germline, CDR1 is SQVTM and CDR2 ANQGSEA. CDR3 length: 12 residues. V lost 5 bases, J lost 4 bases, and 12 bases lay in between. The CDR3 region has the DNA TGCAGCGTTTCGGACACACTTTACGAGCAGTACTTC. Protein product: CSVSDTLYEQYF.

This chain joins TRBV3-1 (or the pseudogene TRBV3-2) and TRBJ1-5; no firm D call. The CDR3 consists of 15 residues. Germline values: CDR1 LGHDT, CDR2 YNNKEL (reference sequence). V lost 0 bases and J 13 bases, leaving 19 bases between the germline ends. The chain's CDR3 is CASSQEGSRDTIQHF. CDR3 in DNA: TGTGCCAGCAGCCAAGAGGGCAGCCGGGATACCATACAGCATTTT.

The genes are TRBV30 and TRBJ1-2, with unresolved D. This CDR3 has 12 amino acids. Trimming took 3 bases from V and 8 from J, leaving 13 bases between them. From germline, CDR1 is GTSNPN and CDR2 SVGIG (reference sequence). The DNA for the CDR3 is TGTGCCTGGAGGTCTCCGGGGAGCGGCTACACCTTC. Encoded protein: CAWRSPGSGYTF.

The V gene is TRBV24-1, the J gene TRBJ2-7; a possible D gene is TRBD1 (5 bases). Germline CDR1 reads KGHDR; CDR2 reads SFDVKD. Trimming took 3 bases from V and 3 from J, leaving 5 bases between them. This CDR3 has 12 residues. The DNA of the CDR3 is TGTGCCACCAGTGATAGGGGCTACGAGCAGTACTTC. This encodes CATSDRGYEQYF.

Notes on this clone: In the same sample, other DNA sequences code for this CDR3. The chain joins TRBV30 to TRBJ1-5; D remains ambiguous. Germline V gene lookup returns CDR1 GTSNPN and CDR2 SVGIG (reference sequence). The CDR3 length is 13 residues. Trimming removed 2 bases at V and 0 bases at J, with 5 bases between. The DNA for the CDR3 is TGTGCCTGGAGTCCGGATAGCAATCAGCCCCAGCATTTT. Its translation: CAWSPDSNQPQHF. The full variable domain, completed using reference TRBV30 and TRBJ1-5, is SQTIHQWPATLVQPVGSPLSLECTVEGTSNPNLYWYRQAAGRGLQLLFYSVGIGQISSEVPQNLSASRPQDRQFILSSKKLLLSDSGFYLCAWSPDSNQPQHFGDGTRLSIL.

J is TRBJ1-2 and V is TRBV3-1 (or the pseudogene TRBV3-2), with D possibly being TRBD1 (5 bases). Per germline, CDR1 LGHDT and CDR2 YNNKEL (reference sequence). The CDR3 consists of 13 residues. The germline V and J ends were trimmed by 0 bases and 6 bases, with 8 bases remaining between them. The CDR3 coding sequence is TGTGCCAGCAGCCAAGATGCAGGGAATGGCTACACCTTC. As protein: CASSQDAGNGYTF.

The chain uses TRBV5-6 and TRBJ1-4; possible D gene TRBD1, 5 bases. Deletions cut 4 bases from V and 8 bases from J, with 18 bases between. This CDR3 spans 15 amino acids. Germline V gives CDR1 SGHDT, CDR2 YYEEEE. CDR3 bases: TGTGCCAGCAGCCTGACGTCGGGGGGAAGCGAAAAACTGTTTTTT. Protein product: CASSLTSGGSEKLFF.